This TCR beta chain was recorded in a study of breast tumors, draining lymph nodes, adjacent tissues. Each CDR3 protein is one row after TCRdb ran MiXCR on the multiplex PCR reads. This table holds 15,000 to 20,000 distinct CDR3 sequences, about 60% found once. Study conclusions and caveats: Data fit most tumor T cells coming from lymph node, expanding in tumor. Compared with lymph nodes, tumors were less diverse; compared with nontumor tissue, more.

This clonotype appeared a few times. Antigen: not known. The source of this sequence is a female donor with breast cancer. Some clones in this sample may be carry-over from other donors' samples. Sequenced input: tumor-adjacent breast tissue.

The CDR3 here is CASRRDRGDEQFF. The CDR3 DNA follows: TGTGCCAGCAGGCGGGACAGAGGCGATGAGCAGTTCTTC. The gene calls are TRBV2 and TRBJ2-1; a possible D gene is TRBD1 (7 bases). The CDR3 contains 13 residues. Per germline, CDR1 SNHLY and CDR2 FYNNEI. V was trimmed by 6 bases and J by 8 bases, leaving 14 bases between them.